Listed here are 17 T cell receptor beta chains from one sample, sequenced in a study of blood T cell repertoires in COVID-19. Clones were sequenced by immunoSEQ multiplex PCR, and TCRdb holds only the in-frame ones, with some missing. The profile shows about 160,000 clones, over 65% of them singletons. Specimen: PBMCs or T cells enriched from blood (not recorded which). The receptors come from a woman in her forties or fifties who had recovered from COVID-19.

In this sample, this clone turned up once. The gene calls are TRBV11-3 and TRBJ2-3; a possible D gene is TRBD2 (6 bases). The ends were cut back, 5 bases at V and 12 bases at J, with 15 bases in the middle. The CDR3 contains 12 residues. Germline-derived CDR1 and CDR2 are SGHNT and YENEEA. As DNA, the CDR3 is TGTGCCAGCAGCCCGAGACTAGTTTCACAGTATTTT. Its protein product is CASSPRLVSQYF. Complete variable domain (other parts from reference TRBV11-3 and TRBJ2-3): EAGVVQSPRYKIIEKKQPVAFWCNPISGHNTLYWYLQNLGQGPELLIRYENEEAVDDSQLPKDRFSAERLKGVDSTLKIQPAELGDSAVYLCASSPRLVSQYFGPGTRLTVL.

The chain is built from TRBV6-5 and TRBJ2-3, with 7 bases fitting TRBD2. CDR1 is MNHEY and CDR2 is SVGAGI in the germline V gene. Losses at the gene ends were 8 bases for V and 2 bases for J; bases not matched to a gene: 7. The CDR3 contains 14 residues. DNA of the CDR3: TGTGCCAGCCATTTGGCGGGGGTCACAGATACGCAGTATTTT. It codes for CASHLAGVTDTQYF.

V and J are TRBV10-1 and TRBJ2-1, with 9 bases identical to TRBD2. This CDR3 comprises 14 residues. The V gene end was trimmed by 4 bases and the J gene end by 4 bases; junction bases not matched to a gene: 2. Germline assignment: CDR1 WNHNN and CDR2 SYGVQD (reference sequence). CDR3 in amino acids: CASSASGMYNEQFF. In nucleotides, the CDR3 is TGCGCCAGCAGTGCTAGCGGGATGTACAATGAGCAGTTCTTC.

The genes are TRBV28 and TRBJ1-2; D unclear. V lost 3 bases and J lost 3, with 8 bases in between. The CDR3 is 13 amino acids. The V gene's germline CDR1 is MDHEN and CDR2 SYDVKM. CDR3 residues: CASSLNRDYGYTF. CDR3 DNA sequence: TGTGCCAGCAGTTTGAACAGAGACTATGGCTACACCTTC.

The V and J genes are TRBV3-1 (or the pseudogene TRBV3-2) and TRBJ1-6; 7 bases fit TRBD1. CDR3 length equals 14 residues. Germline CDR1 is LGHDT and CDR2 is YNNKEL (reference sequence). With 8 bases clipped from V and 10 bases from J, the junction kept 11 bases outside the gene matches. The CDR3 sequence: CASQPWTGQSPLHF. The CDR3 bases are TGTGCCAGCCAGCCATGGACAGGACAATCACCCCTCCACTTT.

DNA of the CDR3: TGCGCCAGCAGCCAAGAGTTAGGGGCGCCCAAAAACATTCAGTACTTC. Translation: CASSQELGAPKNIQYF. V gene TRBV4-3 combines with J gene TRBJ2-4; D is possibly TRBD1 (5 bases). Trimming cost V 0 bases and J 2 bases, with 11 bases left between them. Germline CDR1 LGHNA, CDR2 YSLEER. The CDR3 is 16 residues long.

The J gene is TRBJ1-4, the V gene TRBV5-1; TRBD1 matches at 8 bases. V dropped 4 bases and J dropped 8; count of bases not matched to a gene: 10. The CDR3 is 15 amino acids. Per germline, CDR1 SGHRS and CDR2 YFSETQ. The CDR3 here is CASSVMTGVEEKLFF. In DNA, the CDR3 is TGCGCCAGCAGCGTTATGACAGGGGTGGAAGAAAAACTGTTTTTT.

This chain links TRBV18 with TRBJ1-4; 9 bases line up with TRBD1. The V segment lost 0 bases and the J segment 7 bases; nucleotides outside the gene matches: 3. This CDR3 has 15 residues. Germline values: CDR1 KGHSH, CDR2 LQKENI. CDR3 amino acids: CASSPPGQGLEKLFF. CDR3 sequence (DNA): TGTGCCAGCTCACCACCAGGACAGGGGCTTGAAAAACTGTTTTTT. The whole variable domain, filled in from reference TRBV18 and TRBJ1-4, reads NAGVMQNPRHLVRRRGQEARLRCSPMKGHSHVYWYRQLPEEGLKFMVYLQKENIIDESGMPKERFSAEFPKEGPSILRIQQVVRGDSAAYFCASSPPGQGLEKLFFGSGTQLSVL.

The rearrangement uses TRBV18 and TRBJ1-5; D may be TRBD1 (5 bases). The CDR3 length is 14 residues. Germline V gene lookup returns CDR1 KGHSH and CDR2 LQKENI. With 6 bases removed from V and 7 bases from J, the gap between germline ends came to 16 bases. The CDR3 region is CASSLSGARQPQHF. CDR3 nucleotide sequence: TGTGCCAGCTCCCTCAGCGGGGCCCGCCAGCCCCAGCATTTT.

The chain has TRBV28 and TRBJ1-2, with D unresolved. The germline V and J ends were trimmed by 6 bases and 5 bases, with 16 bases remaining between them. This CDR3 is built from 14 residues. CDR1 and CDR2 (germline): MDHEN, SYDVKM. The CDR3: CASRLQTISYGYTF. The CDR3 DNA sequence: TGTGCCAGCAGGCTACAGACGATCAGTTATGGCTACACCTTC.

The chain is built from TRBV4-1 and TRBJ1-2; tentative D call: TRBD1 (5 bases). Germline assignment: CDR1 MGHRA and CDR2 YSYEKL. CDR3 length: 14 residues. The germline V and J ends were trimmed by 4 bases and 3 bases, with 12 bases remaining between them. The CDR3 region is CASSRPDTHYGYTF. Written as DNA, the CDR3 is TGCGCCAGCAGCCGACCGGACACTCACTATGGCTACACCTTC.

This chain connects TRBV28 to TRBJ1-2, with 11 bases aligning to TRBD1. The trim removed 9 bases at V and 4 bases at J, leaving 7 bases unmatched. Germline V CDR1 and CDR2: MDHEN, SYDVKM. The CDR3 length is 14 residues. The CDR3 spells CASSTGTGGYGYTF. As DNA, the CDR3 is TGTGCCAGTTCGACCGGGACAGGGGGCTATGGCTACACCTTC.

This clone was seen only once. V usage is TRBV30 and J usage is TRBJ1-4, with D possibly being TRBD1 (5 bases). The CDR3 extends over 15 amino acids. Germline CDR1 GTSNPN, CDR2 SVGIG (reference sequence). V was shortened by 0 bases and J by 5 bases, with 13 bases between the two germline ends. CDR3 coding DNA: TGTGCCTGGAGTGTACCAGGGCAGATGAATGAAAAACTGTTTTTT. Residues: CAWSVPGQMNEKLFF.

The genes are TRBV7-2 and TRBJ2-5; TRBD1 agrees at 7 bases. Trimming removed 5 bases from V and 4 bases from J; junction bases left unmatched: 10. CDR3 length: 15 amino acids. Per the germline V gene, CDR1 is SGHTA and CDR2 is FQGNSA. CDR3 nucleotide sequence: TGTGCCAGCAGCCCGACAGGGAATAGTCGAGAGACCCAGTACTTC. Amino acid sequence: CASSPTGNSRETQYF. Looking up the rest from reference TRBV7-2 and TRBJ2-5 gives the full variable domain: GAGVSQSPSNKVTEKGKDVELRCDPISGHTALYWYRQSLGQGLEFLIYFQGNSAPDKSGLPSDRFSAERTGGSVSTLTIQRTQQEDSAVYLCASSPTGNSRETQYFGPGTRLLVL.

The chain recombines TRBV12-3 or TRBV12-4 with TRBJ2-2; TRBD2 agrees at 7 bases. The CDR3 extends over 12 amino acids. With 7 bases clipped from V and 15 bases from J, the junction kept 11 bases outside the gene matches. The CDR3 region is CASTPAGSGLFF. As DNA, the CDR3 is TGTGCCAGCACCCCAGCGGGGAGCGGATTGTTTTTT.

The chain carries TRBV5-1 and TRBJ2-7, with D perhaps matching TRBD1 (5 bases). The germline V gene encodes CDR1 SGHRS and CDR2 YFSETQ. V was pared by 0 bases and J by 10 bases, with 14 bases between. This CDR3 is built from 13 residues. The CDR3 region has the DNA TGCGCCAGCAGCTTGGGGGGATTGACAGACCAGTACGTC. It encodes CASSLGGLTDQYV.

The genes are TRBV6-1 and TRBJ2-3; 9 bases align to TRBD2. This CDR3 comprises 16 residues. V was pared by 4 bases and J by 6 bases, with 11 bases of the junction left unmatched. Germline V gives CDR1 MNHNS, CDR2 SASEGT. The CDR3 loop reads CASSVLGGGAYDTQYF. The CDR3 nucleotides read TGTGCCAGCAGTGTTCTGGGCGGGGGGGCATATGATACGCAGTATTTT.